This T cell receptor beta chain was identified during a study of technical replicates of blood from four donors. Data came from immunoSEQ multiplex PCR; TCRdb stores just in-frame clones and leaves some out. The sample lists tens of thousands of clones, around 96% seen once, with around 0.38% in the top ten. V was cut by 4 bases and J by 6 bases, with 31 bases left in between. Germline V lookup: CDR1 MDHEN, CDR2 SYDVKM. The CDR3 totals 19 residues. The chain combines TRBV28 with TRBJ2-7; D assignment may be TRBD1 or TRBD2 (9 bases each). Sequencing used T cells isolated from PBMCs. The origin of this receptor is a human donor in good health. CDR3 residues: CASSSGTGKGLAGSTEQYF. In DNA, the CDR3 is TGTGCCAGCAGTTCCGGGACAGGGAAAGGGCTAGCGGGAAGTACCGAGCAGTACTTC.